This T cell receptor (beta chain) stems from a study of blood T cell repertoires in COVID-19. Losses at the gene ends were 3 bases for V and 1 base for J; bases not matched to a gene: 6. From germline, CDR1 is MNHNS and CDR2 SASEGT. The CDR3 consists of 15 residues. Sequenced by immunoSEQ multiplex PCR; TCRdb stores in-frame clones only, minus some. The sample records over 90,000 clones, approximately 86% being singletons. The specimen sequenced was peripheral blood. The chain employs TRBV6-1 and TRBJ2-7, with 7 bases identical to TRBD1. This sequence originates from a woman aged 50 to 65 with COVID-19, enrolled during active disease. CDR3 loop: CASSDGGTASYEQYF. The CDR3 DNA reads TGTGCCAGCAGTGACGGTGGGACAGCTTCCTACGAGCAGTACTTC.